This T cell receptor beta chain was found in a study of control samples from healthy donors and cancer patients. With 2 bases removed from V and 4 bases from J, the gap between germline ends came to 17 bases. The CDR3 extends over 16 amino acids. The germline gives CDR1 KGHSH, CDR2 LQKENI. Produced via immunoSEQ multiplex PCR; TCRdb's table is partial and in-frame only. The sample gives 150,000 to 170,000 clones, roughly 94% of which show up once; about 5.2% is in the top ten. This sequence joins TRBV18 and TRBJ1-1; D may be TRBD1 (5 bases). Source material: blood. The clonotype comes from a man in his forties in good health. The CDR3 DNA sequence: TGTGCCAGCTCACCAAGTCAACGGGGGATGGGCACTGAAGCTTTCTTT. It is translated as CASSPSQRGMGTEAFF. The whole variable domain, filled in from reference TRBV18 and TRBJ1-1, reads NAGVMQNPRHLVRRRGQEARLRCSPMKGHSHVYWYRQLPEEGLKFMVYLQKENIIDESGMPKERFSAEFPKEGPSILRIQQVVRGDSAAYFCASSPSQRGMGTEAFFGQGTRLTVV.